This section outlines one T cell receptor beta chain sequence together with its context. The antigen remains undetermined. This record belongs to a study of T cells in Graves' hyperthyroidism and ophthalmopathy. Study results and limitations: Blood also carried most thyroid clonotypes expanded above 0.001. The model identified upcoming ophthalmopathy a median about six months ahead of onset.

Pregnant or lactating patients were excluded, as were those with uncontrolled infection or other autoimmune disease. Researchers amplified the TCR beta CDR3 regions from RNA transcripts. The HTBI primer set drove a first-round RT-PCR of the TCR CDR3. TCRdb reprocessed the multiplex PCR reads with MiXCR, giving one entry per CDR3 protein. The data show hundreds of thousands of distinct CDR3 sequences, roughly 20% seen once. Germline V gene sequence: CDR1 DFQATT, CDR2 SNEGSKA (reference sequence). The CDR3 length is 13 residues. The germline V and J ends were trimmed by 6 bases and 6 bases, with 15 bases remaining between them.

Material: blood. The V gene is TRBV20-1, the J gene TRBJ2-1; D possibly corresponds to TRBD2 (6 bases). The sequence came from a man aged 25 to 40 with Graves' ophthalmopathy. The CDR3 sequence: CSATEGPSNEQFF. The DNA of the CDR3 is TGCAGTGCGACGGAGGGCCCCTCCAATGAGCAGTTCTTC.